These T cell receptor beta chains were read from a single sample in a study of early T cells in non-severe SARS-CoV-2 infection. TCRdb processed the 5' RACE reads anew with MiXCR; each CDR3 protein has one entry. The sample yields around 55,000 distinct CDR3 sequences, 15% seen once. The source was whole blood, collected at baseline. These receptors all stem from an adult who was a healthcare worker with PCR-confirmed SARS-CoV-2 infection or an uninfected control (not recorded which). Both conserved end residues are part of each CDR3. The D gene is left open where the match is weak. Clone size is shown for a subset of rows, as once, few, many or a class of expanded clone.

CASSLTGFSTNEKLFF,TGTGCCAGCAGCTTAACAGGATTCTCAACTAATGAAAAACTGTTTTTT,.,TRBV11-2,TRBJ1-4,.
CSARPRVNEQFF,TGCAGCGCCCGACCTAGGGTGAATGAGCAGTTCTTC,.,TRBV29-1,TRBJ2-1,few
CASSLRSTGELFF,TGTGCCAGCAGCCTTCGTTCCACCGGGGAGCTGTTTTTT,.,TRBV7-6,TRBJ2-2,few
CANSVWAGGPYEQYF,TGTGCCAACAGCGTATGGGCGGGAGGGCCCTACGAGCAGTACTTC,TRBD2,TRBV9,TRBJ2-7,many
CASSLGLSTDTQYF,TGTGCCAGCAGTTTGGGGCTTAGCACAGATACGCAGTATTTT,.,TRBV28,TRBJ2-3,.
CASSTTGGSYNEQFF,TGTGCCAGCAGTACAACAGGCGGCTCCTACAATGAGCAGTTCTTC,.,TRBV12-3/TRBV12-4,TRBJ2-1,few
CSARGPGGPYEQYF,TGCAGTGCTAGAGGACCGGGCGGACCCTACGAGCAGTACTTC,.,TRBV20-1,TRBJ2-7,few
CASKPPGTANEKLFF,TGTGCCAGCAAGCCCCCGGGGACGGCGAATGAAAAACTGTTTTTT,.,TRBV28,TRBJ1-4,few
CASAYERGNQPQHF,TGTGCCAGTGCCTACGAGAGGGGCAATCAGCCCCAGCATTTT,.,TRBV19,TRBJ1-5,.
CASSSGQAGSGEKLFF,TGTGCCAGCTCATCAGGACAGGCCGGTTCGGGTGAAAAACTGTTTTTT,TRBD1,TRBV18,TRBJ1-4,few
CASSLAGGKGQPQHF,TGCGCCAGCAGCTTGGCGGGGGGCAAGGGCCAGCCCCAGCATTTT,.,TRBV5-1,TRBJ1-5,.
CASSQHDGVSPGELFF,TGCGCCAGCAGCCAACATGATGGGGTTAGCCCCGGGGAGCTGTTTTTT,.,TRBV4-1,TRBJ2-2,.
CAISRPTANYGYTF,TGCGCCATATCTCGCCCGACGGCCAACTATGGCTACACCTTC,.,TRBV10-2,TRBJ1-2,.
CASSLPSPGETQYF,TGTGCCAGCAGCTTGCCTAGCCCTGGAGAGACCCAGTACTTC,.,TRBV5-6,TRBJ2-5,.
CASRRTGIMNTEAFF,TGCGCCAGCAGACGTACAGGGATTATGAACACTGAAGCTTTCTTT,.,TRBV5-1,TRBJ1-1,.
CASTTGSGANVLTF,TGTGCCAGCACCACAGGTTCTGGGGCCAACGTCCTGACTTTC,.,TRBV6-5,TRBJ2-6,.
CASSLTPAADTQYF,TGTGCCAGCAGTTTAACCCCGGCAGCAGATACGCAGTATTTT,.,TRBV27,TRBJ2-3,.
CASSPITEGSPLHF,TGTGCCAGCAGCCCGATCACGGAAGGGTCACCCCTCCACTTT,.,TRBV7-9,TRBJ1-6,many
CASTGTSGGYSGANVLTF,TGTGCCAGCACCGGGACTAGCGGGGGCTACTCTGGGGCCAACGTCCTGACTTTC,TRBD2,TRBV3-1,TRBJ2-6,few
CSAGLAGGLAKNIQYF,TGCAGTGCTGGACTAGCGGGGGGGCTAGCCAAAAACATTCAGTACTTC,TRBD2,TRBV20-1,TRBJ2-4,.
CASSRTSGGEKLFF,TGTGCCAGCTCAAGGACGTCCGGGGGCGAAAAACTGTTTTTT,.,TRBV18,TRBJ1-4,few
CASSRKGTNSPLHF,TGTGCCAGCAGCAGGAAGGGGACGAATTCACCCCTCCACTTT,.,TRBV5-6,TRBJ1-6,.
CASSSQGQGAGGYTF,TGTGCCAGCAGCTCCCAAGGACAGGGGGCGGGTGGCTACACCTTC,TRBD1,TRBV7-9,TRBJ1-2,.
CASSAGQGNPEQYF,TGTGCCAGCTCTGCGGGACAGGGAAATCCCGAGCAGTACTTC,TRBD1,TRBV18,TRBJ2-7,.
CASSSYRTSSYEQYF,TGTGCCAGCAGCTCATACAGGACCAGCTCCTACGAGCAGTACTTC,.,TRBV5-4,TRBJ2-7,.
CASSRRGDTDTQYF,TGTGCCAGCAGCCGGAGGGGAGACACAGATACGCAGTATTTT,.,TRBV7-2,TRBJ2-3,few
CASSPRGANVLTF,TGTGCCAGCAGCCCAAGGGGGGCCAACGTCCTGACTTTC,.,TRBV5-6,TRBJ2-6,.
CASNAGYTDTQYF,TGTGCCAGTAATGCGGGTTACACAGATACGCAGTATTTT,.,TRBV19,TRBJ2-3,.
CASSILLGTASSYNSPLHF,TGTGCCAGTAGTATACTTCTCGGGACCGCCAGCTCCTATAATTCACCCCTCCACTTT,.,TRBV19,TRBJ1-6,.
CSARGNDQETQYF,TGCAGTGCTAGAGGGAACGACCAAGAGACCCAGTACTTC,.,TRBV20-1,TRBJ2-5,.